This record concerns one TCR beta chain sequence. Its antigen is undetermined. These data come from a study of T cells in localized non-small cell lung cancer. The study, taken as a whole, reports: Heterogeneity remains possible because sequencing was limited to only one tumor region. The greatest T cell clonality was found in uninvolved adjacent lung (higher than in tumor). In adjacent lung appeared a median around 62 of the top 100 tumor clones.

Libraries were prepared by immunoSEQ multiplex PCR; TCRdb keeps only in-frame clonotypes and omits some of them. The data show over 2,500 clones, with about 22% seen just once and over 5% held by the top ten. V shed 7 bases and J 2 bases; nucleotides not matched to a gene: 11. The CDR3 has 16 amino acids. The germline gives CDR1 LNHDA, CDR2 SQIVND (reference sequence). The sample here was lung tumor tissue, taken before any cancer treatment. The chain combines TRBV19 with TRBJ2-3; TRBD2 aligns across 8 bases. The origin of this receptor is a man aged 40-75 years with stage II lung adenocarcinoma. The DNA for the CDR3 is TGTGCCAGTAACCCGGGGGGGATTACACCCACAGATACGCAGTATTTT. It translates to CASNPGGITPTDTQYF.